This T cell receptor (delta chain) was found in a study of gamma-delta chains in newborns, infants, children. Study-level information: Innate gammadelta T cells reportedly expand polyclonally right after birth, driven by microbial exposure, per the title.

Looked up from germline, CDR1 is TSWWSYY and CDR2 is QGS. The CDR3 has 19 amino acids. Trimming cost V 3 bases and J 2 bases; bases outside gene matches: 18. TCRdb ran CATT on the reads. This sample has approximately 4,900 delta-chain clones, with nearly 4% found just once. Material: blood. V gene TRDV1 combines with J gene TRDJ1, with TRDD3 identical over 7 bases. The TCR originated in a child who was a newborn, infant or young child, either healthy, febrile or measles-vaccinated (not recorded which). CDR3 loop: CALGELAVLGNTGTDKLIF. In DNA form, the CDR3 reads TGTGCTCTTGGGGAGCTGGCCGTACTGGGGAATACGGGGACCGATAAACTCATCTTT.